Below are 30 T cell receptor beta chains sequenced from a single sample in a study of post-analysis software for immune sequencing data (dated by TCRdb to 2013 to 2016). The library was generated by PCR. The reads were generated on an Illumina HiSeq 2500. Unique molecular identifiers were incorporated into TCR beta cDNA libraries to reduce PCR and sequencing biases. TCRdb trimmed the raw reads at Q25, called clones with MiXCR and kept productive beta chains. Each CDR3 protein gets just one entry, which takes the most common genes and DNA from the rows behind it. The sample table contains over 700,000 distinct CDR3 sequences; only one count was recorded for roughly 27% of them. The top ten clones comprise roughly 0.53% of the sample. What these receptors recognize is not known. General study outcomes and caveats: Four or five TRBV segments, including TRBV5-6, TRBV5-1 and TRBV20-1, were significantly more frequent in patients than controls.

Specimen: blood. These receptor sequences come from a girl aged 5-17 years with multiple sclerosis.

This clonotype was seen just once. This chain connects TRBV5-6 to TRBJ1-5; D is undetermined. The V gene lost 1 base and the J gene lost 1 base, with 12 bases spanning the gap. The CDR3 loop spans 16 amino acids. Germline values: CDR1 SGHDT, CDR2 YYEEEE. CDR3 in amino acids: CASSLLSSRSNQPQHF. In DNA form, the CDR3 reads TGTGCCAGCAGCTTGTTAAGCAGTAGGAGCAATCAGCCCCAGCATTTT.

This clonotype was found a few times. This chain uses TRBV25-1 with TRBJ1-2; D is unresolved. Germline V gene data show CDR1 as MGHDK and CDR2 as SYGVNS. V lost 3 bases to trimming and J lost 8 bases, with 7 bases between them. CDR3 length: 11 amino acids. Here the CDR3 reads CASSERGGYTF. In DNA, the CDR3 is TGTGCCAGCAGTGAGCGAGGGGGCTACACCTTC.

V is TRBV7-9 and J is TRBJ2-1; D unclear. This CDR3 comprises 14 residues. Deletions cut 1 base from V and 8 bases from J, with 12 bases between. From germline, CDR1 is SEHNR and CDR2 FQNEAQ (reference sequence). This CDR3 reads CASSLEVSGDEQFF. In DNA form, the CDR3 reads TGTGCCAGCAGCTTAGAGGTATCTGGGGATGAGCAGTTCTTC.

This clonotype was counted only a few times. This chain uses TRBV7-2 with TRBJ1-4, with no clear D. V shed 4 bases and J shed 7 bases, with 7 bases lying between them. Germline CDR1 SGHTA, CDR2 FQGNSA. The CDR3 has 12 residues. The CDR3 here is CASSWGSEKLFF. The DNA for the CDR3 is TGTGCCAGCAGCTGGGGATCTGAAAAACTGTTTTTT.

This chain uses TRBV7-2 with TRBJ1-1; D remains unclear. The CDR3 spans 12 residues. Germline loops: CDR1 SGHTA, CDR2 FQGNSA. Trimming cost V 1 base and J 8 bases, with 8 bases left between them. The CDR3 DNA reads TGTGCCAGCAGCTTAGATGGGAGGGAAGCTTTCTTT. Its translation: CASSLDGREAFF.

The chain links TRBV18 to TRBJ1-1; D perhaps matches TRBD1 (6 bases). Trimming cost V 6 bases and J 8 bases, with 16 bases left between them. The CDR3 consists of 13 residues. Germline values: CDR1 KGHSH, CDR2 LQKENI. As DNA, the CDR3 is TGTGCCAGCTCGGGTACAGGGACCACCGAAGCTTTCTTT. Translating it yields CASSGTGTTEAFF.

The chain is built from TRBV11-2 and TRBJ1-2; D uncertain. CDR1 is SGHAT, CDR2 FQNNGV, per germline. This CDR3 is 14 amino acids long. V lost 4 bases, J lost 2 bases, and 11 bases lay in between. The CDR3 spells CASSSTLSNYGYTF. CDR3 bases: TGTGCCAGCAGCTCTACTCTCAGCAACTATGGCTACACCTTC.

This chain uses TRBV19 with TRBJ1-2; D is unresolved. This CDR3 has 15 residues. CDR1 is LNHDA, CDR2 SQIVND, per germline (reference sequence). V lost 1 base, J lost 7 bases, and 16 bases lay in between. The CDR3 is CASSIVRTAPSGYTF. DNA of the CDR3: TGTGCCAGTAGTATAGTGAGGACGGCCCCCTCTGGCTACACCTTC.

In its sample, this clonotype was seen a few times. V and J are TRBV20-1 and TRBJ1-5; no firm D call. The CDR3 contains 13 residues. V lost 5 bases and J lost 7, with 15 bases in between. Germline CDR1 is DFQATT and CDR2 is SNEGSKA (reference sequence). The DNA for the CDR3 is TGCAGTGCTGGACCCTTCTTTGAGCAGCCCCAGCATTTT. This sequence encodes CSAGPFFEQPQHF.

This clonotype appeared a few times. The V gene is TRBV7-9, the J gene TRBJ2-7; weak D call: TRBD1 (7 bases). The CDR3 sequence is 15 residues long. Per germline, CDR1 SEHNR and CDR2 FQNEAQ (reference sequence). Trimming removed 3 bases from V and 5 bases from J, with 17 bases in between. CDR3 in DNA: TGTGCCAGCAGCTTTGGCAGGGGGGAAAGAGACGAGCAGTACTTC. Encoded protein: CASSFGRGERDEQYF.

This sequence joins TRBV29-1 and TRBJ2-2; 8 bases align to TRBD1. Per the germline V gene, CDR1 is SQVTM and CDR2 is ANQGSEA. J lost 1 base, V lost 1 base, and 2 bases had no gene match. This CDR3 comprises 15 residues. The CDR3 here is CSVEAGQGNTGELFF. The CDR3 DNA is TGCAGCGTTGAAGCCGGACAGGGGAACACCGGGGAGCTGTTTTTT.

V and J are TRBV27 and TRBJ2-3; 10 bases align to TRBD2. The CDR3 is 19 residues long. Germline lookup yields CDR1 MNHEY and CDR2 SMNVEV (reference sequence). V gave up 2 bases and J gave up 4 bases; unmatched junction bases: 15. CDR3 DNA sequence: TGTGCCAGCAGTTTAGAGGAGCGGGAGGGCCGGGCTACCGCAGATACGCAGTATTTT. This translates into CASSLEEREGRATADTQYF.

The chain recombines TRBV6-6 with TRBJ1-4; tentative D call: TRBD1 (5 bases). The CDR3 loop spans 12 amino acids. CDR1 and CDR2 (germline): MNHNY, SVGAGI (reference sequence). Deletions cut 6 bases from V and 8 bases from J, with 10 bases between. The CDR3 bases are TGTGCCAGCAGCGGGACGACAGAAAAACTGTTTTTT. Its translation: CASSGTTEKLFF.

This chain connects TRBV15 to TRBJ2-5; the D is unclear. This CDR3 is built from 15 residues. Deletions cut 0 bases from V and 2 bases from J, with 10 bases between. CDR1 and CDR2 from the germline V gene are LNHNV and YYDKDF (reference sequence). In DNA, the CDR3 is TGTGCCACCAGCAGAGATCTTGGGGTACAAGAGACCCAGTACTTC. Protein product: CATSRDLGVQETQYF.

This rearrangement joins TRBV6-2 or TRBV6-3 to TRBJ2-7, with a weak D call TRBD1 (6 bases). V lost 4 bases, J lost 7 bases, and 14 bases lay in between. Germline CDR1 MNHEY, CDR2 SVGEGT. The length of the CDR3 is 13 residues. The CDR3 region has the DNA TGTGCCAGCAGTTCAGACAGGCTCTCAGAGCAGTACTTC. Encoded protein: CASSSDRLSEQYF.

V gene TRBV6-2 or TRBV6-3 combines with J gene TRBJ2-7; D is uncertain. V lost 2 bases to trimming and J lost 3 bases, with 8 bases between them. Germline V gene sequence: CDR1 MNHEY, CDR2 SVGEGT. This CDR3 is built from 13 residues. CDR3 in amino acids: CASSYGIVYEQYF. The CDR3 region has the DNA TGTGCCAGCAGTTACGGCATAGTCTACGAGCAGTACTTC.

This clonotype showed up just a few times. This sequence joins TRBV4-1 and TRBJ2-7; 10 bases fit TRBD1. The germline gives CDR1 MGHRA, CDR2 YSYEKL. Germline trimming cut 2 bases from V and 2 bases from J; bases unmatched to any gene: 18. The CDR3 totals 20 residues. CDR3 sequence (DNA): TGCGCCAGCAGCCAATTCCACGCCGGGGGTAGACAGGGGGCAACCTACGAGCAGTACTTC. Its protein is CASSQFHAGGRQGATYEQYF.

The chain has TRBV28 and TRBJ1-4; D gene uncertain. This CDR3 has 15 residues. Germline V gene lookup returns CDR1 MDHEN and CDR2 SYDVKM. Trimming cost V 5 bases and J 2 bases, with 12 bases left between them. This CDR3 reads CASSLNPLTNEKLFF. In DNA form, the CDR3 reads TGTGCCAGCAGTCTCAACCCACTCACTAATGAAAAACTGTTTTTT. Combining the CDR3 with reference TRBV28 and TRBJ1-4 gives the whole variable domain DVKVTQSSRYLVKRTGEKVFLECVQDMDHENMFWYRQDPGLGLRLIYFSYDVKMKEKGDIPEGYSVSREKKERFSLILESASTNQTSMYLCASSLNPLTNEKLFFGSGTQLSVL.

This clonotype came up a few times. V gene TRBV4-3 combines with J gene TRBJ2-7, with D perhaps matching TRBD2 (6 bases). Germline values: CDR1 LGHNA, CDR2 YSLEER. Trimming removed 1 base from V and 5 bases from J, with 18 bases in between. The CDR3 is 16 amino acids. The CDR3 is CASSQVGGQGHNEQYF. CDR3 nucleotides: TGCGCCAGCAGCCAAGTGGGAGGTCAGGGTCACAACGAGCAGTACTTC.

The genes are TRBV29-1 and TRBJ2-3; D uncertain. The ends were cut back, 6 bases at V and 1 base at J, with 11 bases in the middle. Germline V gene sequence: CDR1 SQVTM, CDR2 ANQGSEA. The CDR3 covers 13 residues. The CDR3 region has the DNA TGCAGCGTCAGCCCACGAGGCACAGATACGCAGTATTTT. Residues: CSVSPRGTDTQYF.

J is TRBJ2-5 and V is TRBV2; the D gene is possibly TRBD1 (7 bases). CDR3 size: 14 residues. Trimming removed 6 bases at V and 5 bases at J, with 16 bases between. Germline loops: CDR1 SNHLY, CDR2 FYNNEI. In DNA, the CDR3 is TGTGCCAGCAGGGCCCAGGGGGGATCGGAGACCCAGTACTTC. Translating gives CASRAQGGSETQYF.

This clonotype has at least ten counts. The gene calls are TRBV29-1 and TRBJ2-1; no firm D call. Trimming stripped 3 bases from V and 4 bases from J, with 7 bases between. The CDR3 is 12 amino acids. CDR1 SQVTM and CDR2 ANQGSEA come from the germline V gene. CDR3 in DNA: TGCAGCGTTGAGGGCAGGTACAATGAGCAGTTCTTC. It yields the protein CSVEGRYNEQFF.

The CDR3 reads CAISDIPTSVLDNEQFF. The CDR3 nucleotides read TGTGCCATCAGTGATATTCCTACCTCAGTCTTGGACAATGAGCAGTTCTTC. This rearrangement joins TRBV10-3 to TRBJ2-1, with D hard to call. Trimming removed 3 bases at V and 5 bases at J, with 20 bases between. The CDR3 totals 17 residues. The V gene's germline CDR1 is ENHRY and CDR2 SYGVKD.

The rearrangement joins TRBV2 to TRBJ2-7, with D unresolved. V was shortened by 5 bases and J by 4 bases, with 15 bases between the two germline ends. Germline CDR1 is SNHLY and CDR2 is FYNNEI. The CDR3 is made up of 14 amino acids. In DNA, the CDR3 is TGTGCCAGCAGTCTTTCTTACGGCACATACGAGCAGTACTTC. Translating it yields CASSLSYGTYEQYF.

This clonotype has a handful of counts. The V call is TRBV7-2, the J call TRBJ2-7; 10 nucleotides agree with TRBD2. The CDR3 totals 15 residues. Germline CDR1 SGHTA, CDR2 FQGNSA. Trimming took 5 bases from V and 0 from J; bases not matched to a gene: 4. The DNA of the CDR3 is TGTGCCAGCAGCCGACTAGCGGGCGTCTCCTACGAGCAGTACTTC. Amino acids: CASSRLAGVSYEQYF.

This clonotype has more than one count but fewer than ten. The chain has TRBV28 and TRBJ2-5; D possibly corresponds to TRBD1 (9 bases). The end of the DNA fits TRBJ2-7 better, so the J call may be wrong. This CDR3 spans 16 amino acids. Germline lookup yields CDR1 MDHEN and CDR2 SYDVKM. The CDR3 DNA follows: TGTGCCAGCAGACGGGGGGGACAGGGATATATCTACGAGCAGTACTTC. It codes for CASRRGGQGYIYEQYF.

V usage is TRBV21-1 and J usage is TRBJ2-7; TRBD1, as called in the table, went unchecked against the DNA. TRBV21-1 corresponds to a pseudogene. The CDR3 is made up of 15 amino acids. The CDR3 reads CASSNKGQHPYEQYF. The DNA of the CDR3 is TGTGCCAGCAGCAACAAGGGACAGCATCCCTACGAGCAGTACTTC.

CDR3 sequence reads: CASSPRTSGGAGTQYF. The CDR3 region has the DNA TGTGCCAGCAGCCCCCGGACTAGCGGGGGGGCAGGTACGCAGTATTTT. The chain carries TRBV9 and TRBJ2-3; 15 bases line up with TRBD2. Unmatched junction bases numbered 8, after V lost 4 bases and J lost 8 bases. This CDR3 spans 16 amino acids. Germline CDR1 reads SGDLS; CDR2 reads YYNGEE.

The chain carries TRBV10-3 and TRBJ1-2; 10 bases are shared with TRBD1. The V gene end was trimmed by 5 bases and the J gene end by 2 bases; junction bases not matched to a gene: 8. Germline CDR1 reads ENHRY; CDR2 reads SYGVKD. The CDR3 is made up of 16 amino acids. In DNA form, the CDR3 reads TGTGCCATCAGTCCGTTCGGGGGACAGGGGAACTATGGCTACACCTTC. As protein: CAISPFGGQGNYGYTF.

This clonotype was counted between two and nine times. This chain uses TRBV27 with TRBJ1-5; D is perhaps TRBD1 (5 bases). Germline CDR1 is MNHEY and CDR2 is SMNVEV (reference sequence). The CDR3 loop spans 16 amino acids. Trimming took 5 bases from V and 2 from J, leaving 16 bases between them. The CDR3 loop reads CASSPSGGDGNQPQHF. The CDR3 nucleotides are TGTGCCAGCAGTCCCTCGGGGGGGGATGGCAATCAGCCCCAGCATTTT.